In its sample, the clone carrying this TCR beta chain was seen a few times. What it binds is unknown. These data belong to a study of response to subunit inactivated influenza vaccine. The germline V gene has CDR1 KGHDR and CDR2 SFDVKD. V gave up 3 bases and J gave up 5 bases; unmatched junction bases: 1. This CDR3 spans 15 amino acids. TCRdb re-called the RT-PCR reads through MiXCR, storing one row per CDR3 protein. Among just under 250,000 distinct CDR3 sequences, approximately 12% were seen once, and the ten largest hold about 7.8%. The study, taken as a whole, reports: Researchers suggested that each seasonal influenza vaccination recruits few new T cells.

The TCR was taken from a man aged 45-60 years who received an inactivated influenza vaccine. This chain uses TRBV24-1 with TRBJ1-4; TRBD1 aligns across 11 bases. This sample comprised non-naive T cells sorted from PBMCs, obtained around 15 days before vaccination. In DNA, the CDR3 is TGTGCCACCAGTGATGGACAGGGGGCGAATGAAAAACTGTTTTTT. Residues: CATSDGQGANEKLFF.